This passage covers 11 T cell receptor beta chains from one sample sequenced in a study of blood T cell repertoires in COVID-19. Here immunoSEQ multiplex PCR was the method, and the copy in TCRdb shows in-frame clones only, minus some. The sample consists of 400,000 to 500,000 clones, approximately 90% of them appearing once. Material: peripheral blood. These receptors came from a woman younger than 45 with active or convalescent COVID-19.

The J gene is TRBJ2-3, the V gene TRBV2; TRBD2 aligns across 7 bases. The J segment lost 0 bases and the V segment lost 6 bases, leaving 12 bases of the junction unmatched. The CDR3 is 17 amino acids. Germline V gene data show CDR1 as SNHLY and CDR2 as FYNNEI. In DNA, the CDR3 is TGTGCCAGCAGAGAAACCATTAGCGGGTTCAGCACAGATACGCAGTATTTT. Amino acid sequence: CASRETISGFSTDTQYF. Based on the CDR3 plus reference TRBV2 and TRBJ2-3, the full variable domain is EPEVTQTPSHQVTQMGQEVILRCVPISNHLYFYWYRQILGQKVEFLVSFYNNEISEKSEIFDDQFSVERPDGSNFTLKIRSTKLEDSAMYFCASRETISGFSTDTQYFGPGTRLTVL.

The V gene is TRBV7-9, the J gene TRBJ1-2; 7 nucleotides align to TRBD1. The CDR3 runs 16 residues. V dropped 1 base and J dropped 5; count of bases not matched to a gene: 10. CDR1 and CDR2 (germline): SEHNR, FQNEAQ (reference sequence). The CDR3 DNA reads TGTGCCAGCAGCTTAGAGGTCCAGGGGGGTACTTATGGCTACACCTTC. This gives the protein CASSLEVQGGTYGYTF.

This chain uses TRBV27 with TRBJ2-3, with D uncertain. CDR3 length: 14 amino acids. Trimming cost V 6 bases and J 4 bases, with 14 bases left between them. Germline values: CDR1 MNHEY, CDR2 SMNVEV (reference sequence). The CDR3 DNA follows: TGTGCCAGCAGCTCACCCAGGTTGGCAGATACGCAGTATTTT. It translates to CASSSPRLADTQYF.

This CDR3 reads CASSEGRVWGYTF. Here the CDR3 DNA reads TGTGCCAGCAGTGAAGGCAGGGTATGGGGCTACACCTTC. The chain has TRBV6-1 and TRBJ1-2, with a possible D match to TRBD1 (5 bases). Trimming took 1 base from V and 8 from J, leaving 11 bases between them. CDR1 MNHNS and CDR2 SASEGT come from the germline V gene. The CDR3 totals 13 residues.

The V gene is TRBV19, the J gene TRBJ1-2, with no clear D. V lost 7 bases to trimming and J lost 8 bases, with 11 bases between them. This CDR3 region has 11 residues. The germline V gene has CDR1 LNHDA and CDR2 SQIVND (reference sequence). CDR3 coding DNA: TGTGCCAGTATGTCCTATCGGGGCTACACCTTC. Residues: CASMSYRGYTF.

This clone was counted between two and nine times. The chain has TRBV19 and TRBJ1-2; 8 nucleotides align to TRBD1. The CDR3 extends over 15 amino acids. Trimming took 6 bases from V and 0 from J; bases not matched to a gene: 6. The germline CDR1 and CDR2 sequences are LNHDA and SQIVND (reference sequence). In DNA, the CDR3 is TGTGCCAGTAGCCCCACAGGGGGAGCTAACTATGGCTACACCTTC. Translating gives CASSPTGGANYGYTF.

Comments on this clone: Other DNA sequences from this sample encode an identical CDR3 as well. The chain combines TRBV3-1 (or the pseudogene TRBV3-2) with TRBJ2-2; D unclear. V was clipped by 1 base and J by 0 bases, with 9 bases between them. Looked up from germline, CDR1 is LGHDT and CDR2 is YNNKEL (reference sequence). The CDR3 extends over 16 amino acids. CDR3 nucleotide sequence: TGTGCCAGCAGCCAAGGGCCCTCCGCGAACACCGGGGAGCTGTTTTTT. It is translated as CASSQGPSANTGELFF.

The gene calls are TRBV18 and TRBJ1-6; D uncertain. This CDR3 is built from 14 residues. Trimming pared 3 bases from V and 13 bases from J, leaving 16 bases between. Germline CDR1 reads KGHSH; CDR2 reads LQKENI. CDR3 protein: CASSPTDSRAPLHF. In DNA, the CDR3 is TGTGCCAGCTCACCCACCGACTCGAGGGCCCCCCTCCACTTT.

This chain connects TRBV5-6 to TRBJ2-5; 15 bases align to TRBD2. This CDR3 contains 17 residues. J lost 4 bases, V lost 1 base, and 5 bases had no gene match. Germline loops: CDR1 SGHDT, CDR2 YYEEEE. The CDR3 DNA follows: TGTGCCAGCAGCTTGATAGGACTAGCGGGAGGGCGAGAGACCCAGTACTTC. This translates into CASSLIGLAGGRETQYF. Supplemented by reference TRBV5-6 and TRBJ2-5, the full variable domain reads DAGVTQSPTHLIKTRGQQVTLRCSPKSGHDTVSWYQQALGQGPQFIFQYYEEEERQRGNFPDRFSGHQFPNYSSELNVNALLLGDSALYLCASSLIGLAGGRETQYFGPGTRLLVL.

In its sample, this clone was seen once. This chain joins TRBV5-5 and TRBJ2-6; 7 bases map to TRBD1. After removal of 2 bases from V and 2 bases from J, the junction contained 1 base not matched to a gene. There are 15 residues in the CDR3. Per germline, CDR1 SGHKS and CDR2 YYEKEE (reference sequence). CDR3 residues: CASSLQGPGANVLTF. The CDR3 DNA reads TGTGCCAGCAGCTTACAGGGGCCTGGGGCCAACGTCCTGACTTTC. Full variable domain (remainder filled in from reference TRBV5-5 and TRBJ2-6): DAGVTQSPTHLIKTRGQQVTLRCSPISGHKSVSWYQQVLGQGPQFIFQYYEKEERGRGNFPDRFSARQFPNYSSELNVNALLLGDSALYLCASSLQGPGANVLTFGAGSRLTVL.

V usage is TRBV4-2 and J usage is TRBJ2-7, with TRBD2 identical over 7 bases. This CDR3 is built from 14 residues. Germline CDR1 and CDR2: LGHNA and YNFKEQ. V dropped 8 bases and J dropped 5; count of bases not matched to a gene: 12. This chain's CDR3 is CASRQFAGVHEQYF. The CDR3 DNA reads as TGTGCCAGCCGACAATTCGCGGGAGTTCACGAGCAGTACTTC.